This TCR beta chain was observed in a study of blood T cell repertoires in COVID-19. On the study more broadly: T cells, B-cell-depleted T cells, or PBMCs supplied cDNA or gDNA.

The CDR3 contains 16 residues. The V and J ends lost 7 bases and 2 bases, in that order; junction bases with no gene match: 11. The V gene's germline CDR1 is MDHEN and CDR2 SYDVKM. Generated by immunoSEQ multiplex PCR, the TCRdb table keeps only in-frame clones and is missing some. The sample carries 70,000 or so clones, around 86% recorded once. The source is a woman over 75 with active or convalescent COVID-19. The chain recombines TRBV28 with TRBJ2-3, with 8 bases matching TRBD1. The sequenced sample consisted of peripheral blood. In DNA, the CDR3 is TGTGCCAGCACCCTCCCGGGGACAGGCTACACAGATACGCAGTATTTT. This translates into CASTLPGTGYTDTQYF.